Shown below are 14 T cell receptor beta chains from a single sample sequenced in a study of T cells in Graves' hyperthyroidism and ophthalmopathy (dated by TCRdb to the late 2010s). To prepare the library, multiplex PCR was applied. Sequencing was performed on an Illumina HiSeq 2000. Amplification of TCR beta CDR3 regions was carried out from RNA transcripts. For the first round of RT-PCR on the TCR CDR3, the HTBI primer set was used together with the Qiagen OneStep RT-PCR kit. TCRdb reprocessed the public reads (quality trimming at Q25 with fastp, clone calling with MiXCR) and kept in-frame beta chains. Each entry is one CDR3 protein sequence, shown with its most common DNA and genes. Recorded for this sample are 200,000 to 250,000 distinct CDR3 sequences; about 25% of them occurred a single time. Roughly 35% of the sample belongs to the ten largest clones. The sequenced sample consisted of blood. These receptors came from a woman between 35 and 50 years old with Graves' ophthalmopathy.

Points on this clonotype: Being one base from a much bigger clone, this may be a read error. The gene calls are TRBV3-1 and TRBJ2-7, with unresolved D. The CDR3 runs to 14 residues. Germline loops: CDR1 LGHDT, CDR2 YNNKEL (reference sequence). V lost 0 bases to trimming and J lost 4 bases, with 10 bases between them. DNA for the CDR3: TGTGCCAGCAGCCAAGACCCGATGTCTTACGAGCAGTACTTC. Translated: CASSQDPMSYEQYF.

This chain links TRBV30 with TRBJ1-1, with D unresolved. This CDR3 is built from 11 residues. V shed 1 base and J shed 5 bases, with 5 bases lying between them. CDR1 and CDR2 from the germline V gene are GTSNPN and SVGIG (reference sequence). CDR3 residues: CAWSGQTEAFF. The CDR3 DNA is TGTGCCTGGAGTGGTCAGACTGAAGCTTTCTTT.

This clonotype was counted at least ten times. The chain recombines TRBV12-3 or TRBV12-4 with TRBJ2-2; no definite D call. V was pared by 3 bases and J by 5 bases, with 7 bases between. This CDR3 has 13 amino acids. In DNA form, the CDR3 reads TGTGCCAGCAGTTTCTTTGGTACCGGGGAGCTGTTTTTT. It translates to CASSFFGTGELFF.

The gene calls are TRBV6-1 and TRBJ2-5; D is unclear. In germline, CDR1 is MNHNS, CDR2 SASEGT. Trimming cost V 9 bases and J 4 bases, with 9 bases left between them. CDR3 length equals 11 residues. CDR3 sequence reads: CASSTTETQYF. CDR3 in DNA: TGTGCCAGTAGTACCACAGAGACCCAGTACTTC.

This clonotype was observed at least ten times. This chain's CDR3 is CASSHNRGVEQETQYF. The CDR3 DNA follows: TGTGCCAGCAGCCACAATAGAGGGGTAGAGCAAGAGACCCAGTACTTC. This chain connects TRBV3-1 to TRBJ2-5, with D possibly called TRBD1 or TRBD2 (5 bases each). This CDR3 contains 16 residues. V lost 3 bases to trimming and J lost 2 bases, with 16 bases between them. The V gene's germline CDR1 is LGHDT and CDR2 YNNKEL (reference sequence).

This chain links TRBV6-1 with TRBJ1-1, with D perhaps TRBD1 (6 bases). V was shortened by 8 bases and J by 8 bases, with 21 bases between the two germline ends. The CDR3 spans 14 residues. From germline, CDR1 is MNHNS and CDR2 SASEGT. The CDR3 DNA reads TGTGCCAGCGGCCTCGGGACATTAACTCCCGAAGCTTTCTTT. This codes for CASGLGTLTPEAFF.

This clonotype was counted at least ten times. The V call is TRBV4-1, the J call TRBJ2-7; 7 bases are shared with TRBD2. Germline-derived CDR1 and CDR2 are MGHRA and YSYEKL. The J segment lost 0 bases and the V segment lost 8 bases, leaving 10 bases of the junction unmatched. The CDR3 length is 15 residues. In nucleotides, the CDR3 is TGCGCCAGCGCTCGGGGCGGGAGCGTCTCCTACGAGCAGTACTTC. Protein product: CASARGGSVSYEQYF.

Note on this clonotype: A much larger clone differs from this one at a single base, so this may be a read error. This sequence joins TRBV29-1 and TRBJ2-7; D might be TRBD2 (5 bases). Germline V gene sequence: CDR1 SQVTM, CDR2 ANQGSEA. The length of the CDR3 is 13 residues. V was clipped by 5 bases and J by 4 bases, with 15 bases between them. CDR3 in DNA: TGCAGCGTTTACTCTATCGGGAAATACGAGCAGTACTTC. Translating it yields CSVYSIGKYEQYF.

This clonotype was seen many times. The CDR3 region has the DNA TGTGCCACCAGCAGAGATGGGATGGGGGCCCACGAGCAGTACTTC. Translating gives CATSRDGMGAHEQYF. J is TRBJ2-7 and V is TRBV15; D may be TRBD1 (6 bases). V was pared by 0 bases and J by 5 bases, with 14 bases between. CDR3 length equals 15 residues. CDR1 is LNHNV and CDR2 is YYDKDF in the germline V gene (reference sequence).

This clonotype was detected ten times or more. The rearrangement uses TRBV6-5 and TRBJ2-5; D perhaps matches TRBD1 (6 bases). V lost 6 bases and J lost 1, with 9 bases in between. This CDR3 has 13 amino acids. The germline gives CDR1 MNHEY, CDR2 SVGAGI. The CDR3 DNA is TGTGCCAGCAGGAGAGGGGGCCAAGAGACCCAGTACTTC. Its translation is CASRRGGQETQYF.

CDR3 residues: CATSKDSTYEQYF. The DNA of the CDR3 is TGTGCCACCAGCAAGGACAGTACCTACGAGCAGTACTTC. The rearrangement joins TRBV24-1 to TRBJ2-7, with D tentatively TRBD1 (6 bases). The germline gives CDR1 KGHDR, CDR2 SFDVKD. This CDR3 comprises 13 residues. V gave up 7 bases and J gave up 2 bases, with 11 bases separating them.

The chain carries TRBV6-5 and TRBJ1-2; the D is unclear. The V and J ends lost 4 bases and 8 bases respectively, with 14 bases between them. Germline V gene lookup returns CDR1 MNHEY and CDR2 SVGAGI. The CDR3 is 13 residues long. The chain's CDR3 is CASSLSPLGGYTF. The CDR3 nucleotides are TGTGCCAGCAGTTTGTCCCCGCTGGGGGGCTACACCTTC.

In its sample, this clonotype was seen many times. The CDR3 nucleotides read TGTGCCAGCAGTTTAGCAGGGAAGGCGAACTATGGCTACACCTTC. Encoded protein: CASSLAGKANYGYTF. The V call is TRBV27, the J call TRBJ1-2, with D maybe TRBD1 (5 bases). In germline, CDR1 is MNHEY, CDR2 SMNVEV (reference sequence). The CDR3 is made up of 15 amino acids. Between the trimmed V and J ends, which lost 2 bases and 2 bases, there was a span of 12 bases.

The gene calls are TRBV7-2 and TRBJ2-5; D not resolved. Germline V lookup: CDR1 SGHTA, CDR2 FQGNSA. This CDR3 comprises 14 residues. Trimming shortened V by 1 base and J by 3 bases, and 9 bases separated the two germline ends. CDR3 nucleotides: TGTGCCAGCAGCTTAGGTTCAAGGGAAGAGACCCAGTACTTC. It encodes CASSLGSREETQYF.